The 12 T cell receptor beta chains below were found in one sample sequenced in a study of beta chain features in type 1 diabetes. Isolated RNA was reverse transcribed in full, so expressed TCRB transcripts were sequenced. This table comes from immunoSEQ multiplex PCR, and its TCRdb copy is limited to in-frame clones, with some not included. The sample includes about 250,000 clones, 13% to 15% of them seen just once. The material sequenced was naive CD4+ T cells from blood. The receptors were gathered from a woman in her forties in good health.

This chain links TRBV5-1 with TRBJ1-5; D call uncertain. The CDR3 spans 13 residues. From germline, CDR1 is SGHRS and CDR2 YFSETQ. V lost 7 bases to trimming and J lost 4 bases, with 12 bases between them. The CDR3 sequence: CASRENSNQPQHF. In nucleotides, the CDR3 is TGCGCCAGCCGGGAGAACTCAAATCAGCCCCAGCATTTT.

The rearrangement uses TRBV19 and TRBJ2-7, with 9 nucleotides matching TRBD1. The CDR3 loop spans 16 amino acids. Per the germline V gene, CDR1 is LNHDA and CDR2 is SQIVND (reference sequence). V dropped 4 bases and J dropped 2; count of bases not matched to a gene: 9. In DNA, the CDR3 is TGTGCCAGTAGTAACATACGACAGGGGGGCACCTACGAGCAGTACTTC. This sequence encodes CASSNIRQGGTYEQYF.

The genes are TRBV5-1 and TRBJ2-5, with 11 bases fitting TRBD2. Germline V gene lookup returns CDR1 SGHRS and CDR2 YFSETQ. Trimming took 1 base from V and 1 from J; bases not matched to a gene: 6. The CDR3 spans 17 residues. The CDR3 bases are TGCGCCAGCAGCTTGTCGGCTAGCGGGGGGCCCCAAGAGACCCAGTACTTC. Its translation: CASSLSASGGPQETQYF.

V is TRBV9 and J is TRBJ1-1, with 8 bases matching TRBD1. V lost 0 bases, J lost 0 bases, and 7 bases stayed unmatched. Germline values: CDR1 SGDLS, CDR2 YYNGEE. The CDR3 extends over 17 amino acids. The CDR3 is CASSVDPQGAVNTEAFF. The CDR3, as DNA: TGTGCCAGCAGCGTAGACCCTCAGGGGGCAGTGAACACTGAAGCTTTCTTT.

A few counts support this clone. CDR3 sequence: CASSADIAYEQYF. The CDR3 bases are TGTGCCAGCTCAGCGGACATAGCCTACGAGCAGTACTTC. V is TRBV18 and J is TRBJ2-7, with D perhaps TRBD1 (5 bases). In germline, CDR1 is KGHSH, CDR2 LQKENI. Deletions cut 5 bases from V and 2 bases from J, with 10 bases between. The length of the CDR3 is 13 residues.

The rearrangement links TRBV6-5 to TRBJ1-2, with 7 bases fitting TRBD1. The CDR3 sequence is 15 residues long. Germline loops: CDR1 MNHEY, CDR2 SVGAGI. The J segment lost 6 bases and the V segment lost 6 bases, leaving 13 bases of the junction unmatched. CDR3 nucleotides: TGTGCCAGCAGCCCGACAGGGCCCCTCTTAGATGGCTACACCTTC. This sequence encodes CASSPTGPLLDGYTF.

This clone has a handful of counts. The chain joins TRBV7-9 to TRBJ2-2; D possibly corresponds to TRBD2 (6 bases). The CDR3 runs to 17 residues. In germline, CDR1 is SEHNR, CDR2 FQNEAQ (reference sequence). V was clipped by 4 bases and J by 0 bases, with 15 bases between them. CDR3 residues: CASSSRLGKTNTGELFF. DNA for the CDR3: TGTGCCAGCAGCTCCAGACTAGGGAAAACGAACACCGGGGAGCTGTTTTTT.

This clone has just a few counts. V is TRBV27 and J is TRBJ2-2; D possibly corresponds to TRBD1 (5 bases). Germline V gene lookup returns CDR1 MNHEY and CDR2 SMNVEV (reference sequence). V lost 0 bases and J 6 bases, leaving 20 bases between the germline ends. The CDR3 has 18 residues. CDR3 residues: CASSLSPQTDSHPGELFF. The CDR3 DNA is TGTGCCAGCAGTTTATCCCCCCAGACAGACTCACATCCCGGGGAGCTGTTTTTT.

V usage is TRBV11-2 and J usage is TRBJ2-5, with 9 positions matching TRBD2. The J call is in doubt because the DNA end fits TRBJ2-7 better. The CDR3 is made up of 14 amino acids. Germline CDR1 is SGHAT and CDR2 is FQNNGV. In nucleotides, the CDR3 is TGTGCCAGCAGCTTAGTTCTAGCGGGATCCGAGCAGTACTTC. It translates to CASSLVLAGSEQYF.

This clone showed up just a few times. The chain uses TRBV2 and TRBJ1-2, with a possible D match to TRBD1 (6 bases). Trimming stripped 6 bases from V and 0 bases from J, with 14 bases between. CDR1 is SNHLY, CDR2 FYNNEI, per germline. CDR3 length: 15 residues. Here the CDR3 DNA reads TGTGCCAGCAGGTGGACAGCAAGCTCTAACTATGGCTACACCTTC. The encoded protein is CASRWTASSNYGYTF.

This clone showed up just a few times. The rearrangement joins TRBV5-1 to TRBJ1-1, with a tentative D call TRBD1 (5 bases). V shed 0 bases and J shed 5 bases, with 11 bases lying between them. Germline lookup yields CDR1 SGHRS and CDR2 YFSETQ. This CDR3 is 14 amino acids long. Here the CDR3 reads CASSLGRDVTEAFF. CDR3 sequence (DNA): TGCGCCAGCAGCTTGGGCAGGGATGTGACTGAAGCTTTCTTT.

Remarks on this clone: Other nucleotide sequences in the sample specify the same CDR3. The chain links TRBV2 to TRBJ1-1; D is unclear. Per the germline V gene, CDR1 is SNHLY and CDR2 is FYNNEI. V lost 8 bases and J 1 base, leaving 11 bases between the germline ends. The length of the CDR3 is 13 residues. CDR3 DNA sequence: TGTGCCAGCTCTCGTCAGGAGAACACTGAAGCTTTCTTT. Its protein product is CASSRQENTEAFF.